These T cell receptor beta chains were read from a single sample in a study of coeliac disease. Sequencing used immunoSEQ multiplex PCR; TCRdb keeps in-frame clones, though not all of them. The data contain 3,000 to 3,500 clones, nearly 65% of them singletons. Sequences were obtained from lymphocytes from the gut lamina propria. These receptors were obtained from a woman between 45 and 65 years old without celiac disease. Both conserved end residues are trimmed from each CDR3.

length	V	J	CDR3
14	TRBV2	TRBJ1-2	ASSPIPGQANYGYT
11	TRBV18	TRBJ2-1	ASSPQQGNEQF
13	TRBV6-5	TRBJ1-6	ANGTRPGGDSPLH
15	TRBV7-2	TRBJ2-7	ASSLQGSSGGAYEQY
13	TRBV4-2	TRBJ2-5	ASSPLAGARETQY
14	TRBV7-8	TRBJ2-1	ASSLATGGGYNEQF
13	TRBV7-2	TRBJ1-1	ASSPSSGIRTEAF
15	TRBV27	TRBJ2-1	ASSLNPTSGGAGEQF
12	TRBV6-6	TRBJ2-7	ASSYLGGSDEQY
13	TRBV11-2	TRBJ1-1	ASRPTGQGTTEAF